The present TCR beta chain was sequenced within a study of post-analysis software for immune sequencing data. Study at large: Relapsing-remitting, secondary progressive and progressive-relapsing forms made up the multiple sclerosis disease courses.

The authors incorporated unique molecular identifiers into the TCR beta cDNA libraries. T cells, about 0.95 to 11 million of them, yielded approximately 530,000 cDNA molecules. A single record per CDR3 protein comes from TCRdb applying MiXCR to the PCR reads. Among some 500,000 distinct CDR3 sequences listed, around 40% were seen once. This CDR3 spans 16 amino acids. Germline V gene sequence: CDR1 MNHNS, CDR2 SASEGT. The V gene lost 0 bases and the J gene lost 0 bases, with 9 bases spanning the gap. Study-wide findings and caveats: Patients had higher frequencies than controls of four to six TRBV segments, including TRBV5-6, TRBV5-1 and TRBV20-1. F measure clustering grouped samples strongly by preparation batch. Significantly decreased normalized Chao1 diversity was recorded for multiple sclerosis patients relative to controls.

As regards this clonotype: Its specificity is unknown.

The sequencing input was blood. V gene TRBV6-1 combines with J gene TRBJ2-1; D is unresolved. This clonotype was sampled from a girl aged 5 to 17 with multiple sclerosis. CDR3 protein: CASSEAYSSSYNEQFF. Written as DNA, the CDR3 is TGTGCCAGCAGTGAAGCGTACTCGAGCTCCTACAATGAGCAGTTCTTC.